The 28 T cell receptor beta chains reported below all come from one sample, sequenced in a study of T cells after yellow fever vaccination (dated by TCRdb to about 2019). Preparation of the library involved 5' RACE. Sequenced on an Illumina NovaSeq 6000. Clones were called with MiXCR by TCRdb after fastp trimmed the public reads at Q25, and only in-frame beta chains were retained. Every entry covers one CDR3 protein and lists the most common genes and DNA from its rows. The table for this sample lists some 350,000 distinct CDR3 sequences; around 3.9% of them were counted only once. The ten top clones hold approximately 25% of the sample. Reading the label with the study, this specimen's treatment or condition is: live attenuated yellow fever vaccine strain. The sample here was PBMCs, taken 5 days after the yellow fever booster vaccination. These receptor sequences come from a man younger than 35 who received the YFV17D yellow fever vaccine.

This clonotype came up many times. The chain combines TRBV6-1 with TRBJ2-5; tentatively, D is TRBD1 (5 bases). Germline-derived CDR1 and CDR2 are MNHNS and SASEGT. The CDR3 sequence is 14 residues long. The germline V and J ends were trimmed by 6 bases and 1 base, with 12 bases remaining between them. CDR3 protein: CASSARQSQETQYF. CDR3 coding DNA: TGTGCCAGCAGCGCCCGACAGTCCCAAGAGACCCAGTACTTC.

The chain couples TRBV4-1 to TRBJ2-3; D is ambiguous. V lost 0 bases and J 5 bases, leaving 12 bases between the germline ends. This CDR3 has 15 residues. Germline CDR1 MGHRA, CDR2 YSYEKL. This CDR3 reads CASSQEESLGDTQYF. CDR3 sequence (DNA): TGCGCCAGCAGCCAAGAAGAATCGTTAGGAGATACGCAGTATTTT.

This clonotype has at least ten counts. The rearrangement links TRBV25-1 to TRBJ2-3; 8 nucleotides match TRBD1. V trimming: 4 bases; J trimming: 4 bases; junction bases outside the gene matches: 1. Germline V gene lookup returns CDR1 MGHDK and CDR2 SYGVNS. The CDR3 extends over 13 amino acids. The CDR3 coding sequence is TGTGCCAGCAGTGCGACAGGGGCAGATACGCAGTATTTT. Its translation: CASSATGADTQYF.

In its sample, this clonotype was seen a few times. CDR3 residues: CASSLALAGAYTEAFF. DNA for the CDR3: TGTGCCAGCAGCTTAGCGCTAGCAGGGGCCTACACTGAAGCTTTCTTT. This chain connects TRBV7-9 to TRBJ1-1; maybe TRBD1 (6 bases). The CDR3 sequence is 16 residues long. Between the trimmed V and J ends, which lost 0 bases and 3 bases, there was a span of 14 bases. The V gene's germline CDR1 is SEHNR and CDR2 FQNEAQ (reference sequence).

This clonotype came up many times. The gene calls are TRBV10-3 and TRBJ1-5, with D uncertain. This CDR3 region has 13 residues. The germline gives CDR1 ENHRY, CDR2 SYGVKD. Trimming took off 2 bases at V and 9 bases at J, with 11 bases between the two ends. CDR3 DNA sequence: TGTGCCATCAGTGAGGTTAGAGTGTCGCCCCAGCATTTT. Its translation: CAISEVRVSPQHF.

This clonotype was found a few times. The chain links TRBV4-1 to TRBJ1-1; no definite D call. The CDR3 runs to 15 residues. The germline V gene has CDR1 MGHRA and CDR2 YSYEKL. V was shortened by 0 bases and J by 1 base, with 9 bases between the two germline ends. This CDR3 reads CASSQEDRTNTEAFF. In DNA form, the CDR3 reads TGCGCCAGCAGCCAAGAGGACCGAACGAACACTGAAGCTTTCTTT.

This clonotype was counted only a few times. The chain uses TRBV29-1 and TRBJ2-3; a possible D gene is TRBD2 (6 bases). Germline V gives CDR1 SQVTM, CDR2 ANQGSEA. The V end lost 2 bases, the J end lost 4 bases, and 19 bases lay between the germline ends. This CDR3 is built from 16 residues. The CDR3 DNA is TGCAGCGTTGAAAAGGGACTCATAGAGACCGCAGATACGCAGTATTTT. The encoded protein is CSVEKGLIETADTQYF.

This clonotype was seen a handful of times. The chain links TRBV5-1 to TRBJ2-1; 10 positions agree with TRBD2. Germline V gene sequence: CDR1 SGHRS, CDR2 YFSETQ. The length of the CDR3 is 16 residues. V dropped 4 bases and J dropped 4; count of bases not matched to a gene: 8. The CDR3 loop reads CASSESLAGAYNEQFF. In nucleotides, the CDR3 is TGCGCCAGCAGCGAGAGCCTAGCGGGGGCTTACAATGAGCAGTTCTTC.

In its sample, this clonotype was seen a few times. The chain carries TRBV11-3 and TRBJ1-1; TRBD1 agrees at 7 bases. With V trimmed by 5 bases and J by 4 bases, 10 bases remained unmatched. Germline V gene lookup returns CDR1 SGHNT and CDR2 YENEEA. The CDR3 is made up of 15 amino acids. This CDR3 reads CASSQGGPGVTEAFF. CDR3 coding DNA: TGTGCCAGCAGCCAGGGGGGGCCGGGCGTCACTGAAGCTTTCTTT. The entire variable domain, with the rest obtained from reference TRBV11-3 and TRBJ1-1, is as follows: EAGVVQSPRYKIIEKKQPVAFWCNPISGHNTLYWYLQNLGQGPELLIRYENEEAVDDSQLPKDRFSAERLKGVDSTLKIQPAELGDSAVYLCASSQGGPGVTEAFFGQGTRLTVV.

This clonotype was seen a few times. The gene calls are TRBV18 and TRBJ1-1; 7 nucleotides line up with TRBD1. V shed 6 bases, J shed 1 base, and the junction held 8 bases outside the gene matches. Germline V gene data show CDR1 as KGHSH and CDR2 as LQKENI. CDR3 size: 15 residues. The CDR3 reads CASSRPGQQNTEAFF. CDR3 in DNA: TGTGCCAGCTCTCGCCCGGGACAGCAGAACACTGAAGCTTTCTTT.

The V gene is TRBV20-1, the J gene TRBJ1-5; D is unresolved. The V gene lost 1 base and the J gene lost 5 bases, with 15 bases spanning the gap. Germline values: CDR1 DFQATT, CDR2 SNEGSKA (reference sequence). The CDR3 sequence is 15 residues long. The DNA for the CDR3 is TGCAGTGCTAGAGGAAACTCGGGCCCCGATCAGCCCCAGCATTTT. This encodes CSARGNSGPDQPQHF.

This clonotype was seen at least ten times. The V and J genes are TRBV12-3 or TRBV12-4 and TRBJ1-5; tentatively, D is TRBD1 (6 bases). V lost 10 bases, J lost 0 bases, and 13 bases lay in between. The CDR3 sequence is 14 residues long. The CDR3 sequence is CATRGRYSNQPQHF. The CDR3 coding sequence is TGTGCCACCCGGGGGCGGTATAGCAATCAGCCCCAGCATTTT.

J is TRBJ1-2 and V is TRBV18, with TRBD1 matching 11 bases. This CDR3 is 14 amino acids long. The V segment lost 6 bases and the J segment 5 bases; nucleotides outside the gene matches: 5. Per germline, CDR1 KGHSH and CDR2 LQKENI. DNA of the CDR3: TGTGCCAGCTCCCAGGACAGGGGGCTGTATGGCTACACCTTC. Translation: CASSQDRGLYGYTF.

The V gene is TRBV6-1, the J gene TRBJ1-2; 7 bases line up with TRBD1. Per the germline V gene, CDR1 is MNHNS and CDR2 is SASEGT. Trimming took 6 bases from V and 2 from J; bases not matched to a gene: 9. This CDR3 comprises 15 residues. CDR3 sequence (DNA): TGTGCCAGCAGCCCCGACAGGGCGGGGAACTATGGCTACACCTTC. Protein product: CASSPDRAGNYGYTF.

DNA of the CDR3: TGTGCCAGCAGCTTAGACGGCACCAAGGATTCACCCCTCCACTTT. Protein: CASSLDGTKDSPLHF. The chain employs TRBV6-5 and TRBJ1-6; D is unresolved. V dropped 6 bases and J dropped 8 bases, with 17 bases sitting between them. Germline V gene sequence: CDR1 MNHEY, CDR2 SVGAGI. CDR3 length: 15 residues.

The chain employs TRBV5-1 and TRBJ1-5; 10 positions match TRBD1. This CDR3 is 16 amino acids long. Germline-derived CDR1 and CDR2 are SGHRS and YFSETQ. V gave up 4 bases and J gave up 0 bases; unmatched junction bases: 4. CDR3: CASSPGTGDSNQPQHF. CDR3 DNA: TGCGCCAGCAGCCCTGGGACAGGGGATAGCAATCAGCCCCAGCATTTT. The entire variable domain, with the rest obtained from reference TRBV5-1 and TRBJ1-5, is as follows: KAGVTQTPRYLIKTRGQQVTLSCSPISGHRSVSWYQQTPGQGLQFLFEYFSETQRNKGNFPGRFSGRQFSNSRSEMNVSTLELGDSALYLCASSPGTGDSNQPQHFGDGTRLSIL.

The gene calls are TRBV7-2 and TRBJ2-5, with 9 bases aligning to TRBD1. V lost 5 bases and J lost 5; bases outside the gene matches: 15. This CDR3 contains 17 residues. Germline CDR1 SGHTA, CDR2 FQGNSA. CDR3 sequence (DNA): TGTGCCAGCAGCCAAAACCAAAGACAGGGGGTAGGGGAGACCCAGTACTTC. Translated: CASSQNQRQGVGETQYF.

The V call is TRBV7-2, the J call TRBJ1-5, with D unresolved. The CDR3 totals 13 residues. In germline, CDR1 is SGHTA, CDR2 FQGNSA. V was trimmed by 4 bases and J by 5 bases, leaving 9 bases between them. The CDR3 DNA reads TGTGCCAGCAGCTCGCTAGGGCATCAGCCCCAGCATTTT. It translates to CASSSLGHQPQHF. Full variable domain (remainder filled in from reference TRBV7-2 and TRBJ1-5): GAGVSQSPSNKVTEKGKDVELRCDPISGHTALYWYRQSLGQGLEFLIYFQGNSAPDKSGLPSDRFSAERTGGSVSTLTIQRTQQEDSAVYLCASSSLGHQPQHFGDGTRLSIL.

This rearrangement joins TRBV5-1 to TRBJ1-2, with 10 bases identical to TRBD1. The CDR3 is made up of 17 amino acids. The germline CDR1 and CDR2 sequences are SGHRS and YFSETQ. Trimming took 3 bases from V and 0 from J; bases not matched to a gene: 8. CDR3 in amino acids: CASSSRGTGATNYGYTF. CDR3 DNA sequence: TGCGCCAGCAGCTCCCGAGGGACAGGGGCCACTAACTATGGCTACACCTTC.

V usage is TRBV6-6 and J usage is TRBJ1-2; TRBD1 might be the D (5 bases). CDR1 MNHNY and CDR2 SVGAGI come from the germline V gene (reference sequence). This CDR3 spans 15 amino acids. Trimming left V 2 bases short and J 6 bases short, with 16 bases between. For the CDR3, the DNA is TGTGCCAGCAGTTACGGGGACCCCAAGGGCGATGGCTACACCTTC. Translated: CASSYGDPKGDGYTF.

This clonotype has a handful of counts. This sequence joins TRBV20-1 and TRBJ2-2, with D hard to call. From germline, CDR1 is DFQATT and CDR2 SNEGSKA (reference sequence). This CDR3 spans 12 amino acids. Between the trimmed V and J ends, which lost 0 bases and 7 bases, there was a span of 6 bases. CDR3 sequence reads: CSARESGGELFF. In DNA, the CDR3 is TGCAGTGCTAGAGAATCAGGCGGGGAGCTGTTTTTT.

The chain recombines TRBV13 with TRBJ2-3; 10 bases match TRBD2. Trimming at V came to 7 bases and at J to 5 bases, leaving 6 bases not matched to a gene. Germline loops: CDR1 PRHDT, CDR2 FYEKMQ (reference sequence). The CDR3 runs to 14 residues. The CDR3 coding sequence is TGTGCCAGCACGCTAGCGGGGGTTGGAGATACGCAGTATTTT. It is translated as CASTLAGVGDTQYF.

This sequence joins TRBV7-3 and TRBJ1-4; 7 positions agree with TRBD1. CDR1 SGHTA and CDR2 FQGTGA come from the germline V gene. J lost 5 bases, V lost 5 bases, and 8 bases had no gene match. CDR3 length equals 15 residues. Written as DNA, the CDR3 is TGTGCCAGCAGCACTCGGGGACAGACAAATGAAAAACTGTTTTTT. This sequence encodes CASSTRGQTNEKLFF.

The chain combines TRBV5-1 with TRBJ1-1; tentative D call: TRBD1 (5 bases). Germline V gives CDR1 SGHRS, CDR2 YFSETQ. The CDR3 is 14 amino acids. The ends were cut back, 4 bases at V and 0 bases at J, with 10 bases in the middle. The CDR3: CASSVGTLNTEAFF. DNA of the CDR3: TGCGCCAGCAGCGTTGGGACTCTGAACACTGAAGCTTTCTTT.

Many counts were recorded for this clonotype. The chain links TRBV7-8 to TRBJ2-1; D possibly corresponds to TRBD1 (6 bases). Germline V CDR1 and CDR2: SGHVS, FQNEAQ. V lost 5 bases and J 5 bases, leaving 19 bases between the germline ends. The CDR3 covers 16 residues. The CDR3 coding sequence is TGTGCCAGCAGCCCGGGGTTTGGGGACAAGAACAATGAGCAGTTCTTC. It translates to CASSPGFGDKNNEQFF.

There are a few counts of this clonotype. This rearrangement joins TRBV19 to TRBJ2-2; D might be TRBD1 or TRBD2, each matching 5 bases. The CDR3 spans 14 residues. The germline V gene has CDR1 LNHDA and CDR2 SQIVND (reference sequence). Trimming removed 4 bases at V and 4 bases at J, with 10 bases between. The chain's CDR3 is CASSSSGATGELFF. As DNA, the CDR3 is TGTGCCAGTAGTAGTTCCGGGGCCACCGGGGAGCTGTTTTTT.

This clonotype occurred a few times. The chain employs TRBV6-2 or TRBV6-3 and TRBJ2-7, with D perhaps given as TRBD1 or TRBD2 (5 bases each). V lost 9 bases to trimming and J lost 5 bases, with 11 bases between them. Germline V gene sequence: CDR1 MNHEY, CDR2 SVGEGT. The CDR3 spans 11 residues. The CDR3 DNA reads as TGTGCCAGTAAGAGGGGCCACGAGCAGTACGTC. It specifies CASKRGHEQYV.

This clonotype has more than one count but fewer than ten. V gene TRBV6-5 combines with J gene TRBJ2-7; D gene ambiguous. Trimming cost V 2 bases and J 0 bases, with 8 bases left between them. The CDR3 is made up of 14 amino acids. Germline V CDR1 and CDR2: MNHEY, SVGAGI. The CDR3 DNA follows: TGTGCCAGCAGTTACGGTGCAGACTCCTACGAGCAGTACTTC. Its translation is CASSYGADSYEQYF.